A selection of T cell receptor beta chains follows, all from one sample in a study of blood T cell repertoires in COVID-19. Using immunoSEQ multiplex PCR, the repertoire was profiled, and TCRdb retains in-frame clones only, with some absent. The sample consists of 230,000 or so clones, nearly 90% of them appearing once. Material: peripheral blood. The receptors here all came from a woman aged 55-69 years with COVID-19, enrolled during active disease. Both conserved end residues are part of each CDR3. The order of the fields is D gene, V gene, J gene, clone size, CDR3 protein, CDR3 DNA. The D gene is left open where the match is weak. Size values are once, few and many counts, or a class for expanded clones, and some rows have none.

D: NA; V: TRBV19; J: TRBJ1-2; size: NA; CDR3: CASSLQFYGYTF; DNA: TGTGCCAGTAGTTTACAATTTTATGGCTACACCTTC
D: NA; V: TRBV7-7; J: TRBJ2-5; size: NA; CDR3: CASSLGGGQETQYF; DNA: TGTGCCAGCAGCTTGGGAGGGGGACAAGAGACCCAGTACTTC
D: NA; V: TRBV2; J: TRBJ1-1; size: once; CDR3: CASSTEFTEAFF; DNA: TGTGCCAGCAGTACAGAGTTCACTGAAGCTTTCTTT
D: TRBD1; V: TRBV3-1/TRBV3-2; J: TRBJ2-7; size: NA; CDR3: CASSQGRPLQGAREQYF; DNA: TGTGCCAGCAGCCAAGGCCGCCCCCTACAGGGGGCGCGAGAGCAGTACTTC
D: TRBD1; V: TRBV30; J: TRBJ1-2; size: NA; CDR3: CAWSGGTGSFYGYTF; DNA: TGTGCCTGGAGTGGGGGGACAGGGAGCTTCTATGGCTACACCTTC
D: TRBD2; V: TRBV5-4; J: TRBJ2-3; size: NA; CDR3: CASSWTSGTDTQYF; DNA: TGTGCCAGCAGCTGGACTAGCGGCACAGATACGCAGTATTTT
D: TRBD1; V: TRBV10-3; J: TRBJ2-7; size: NA; CDR3: CAISYGQGAEYSYEQYF; DNA: TGTGCCATCAGTTACGGACAGGGTGCTGAATACTCCTACGAGCAGTACTTC
D: TRBD1; V: TRBV6-5; J: TRBJ1-2; size: NA; CDR3: CASSRQGAVDYGYTF; DNA: TGTGCCAGCAGTAGACAGGGGGCCGTGGACTATGGCTACACCTTC
D: TRBD1; V: TRBV16; J: TRBJ1-2; size: NA; CDR3: CASSLTVDRAHGYTF; DNA: TGTGCCAGCAGCTTAACCGTTGACAGGGCTCACGGCTACACCTTC
D: TRBD1; V: TRBV9; J: TRBJ1-2; size: NA; CDR3: CASSTRQGAAYGYTF; DNA: TGTGCCAGCAGCACTAGACAGGGGGCAGCCTATGGCTACACCTTC
D: NA; V: TRBV18; J: TRBJ1-4; size: once; CDR3: CASSRTQTNEKLFF; DNA: TGTGCCAGCTCACGCACACAAACGAATGAAAAACTGTTTTTT
D: TRBD1; V: TRBV4-2; J: TRBJ2-3; size: NA; CDR3: CASSQALGRGLDTQYF; DNA: TGTGCCAGCAGCCAAGCCCTGGGCAGGGGGCTAGATACGCAGTATTTT
D: NA; V: TRBV3-1/TRBV3-2; J: TRBJ1-4; size: few; CDR3: CASSQYRSEKLFF; DNA: TGTGCCAGCAGCCAATACCGGAGTGAAAAACTGTTTTTT
D: NA; V: TRBV18; J: TRBJ1-6; size: NA; CDR3: CASSPRDGSSYNSPLHF; DNA: TGTGCCAGCTCACCACGGGACGGGAGCTCCTATAATTCACCCCTCCACTTT
D: NA; V: TRBV6-5; J: TRBJ1-2; size: NA; CDR3: CASSYRNRENYGYTF; DNA: TGTGCCAGCAGTTACAGGAACAGGGAAAACTATGGCTACACCTTC
D: NA; V: TRBV9; J: TRBJ1-2; size: NA; CDR3: CASSVGGTPNYGYTF; DNA: TGTGCCAGCAGCGTAGGTGGGACACCCAACTATGGCTACACCTTC
D: NA; V: TRBV3-1/TRBV3-2; J: TRBJ2-1; size: NA; CDR3: CASSQNTGYNEQFF; DNA: TGTGCCAGCAGCCAGAATACAGGTTACAATGAGCAGTTCTTC
D: TRBD1; V: TRBV5-5; J: TRBJ1-5; size: NA; CDR3: CASSQTGEGSQPQHF; DNA: TGTGCCAGCAGCCAAACAGGGGAAGGGAGTCAGCCCCAGCATTTT
D: NA; V: TRBV7-8; J: TRBJ1-4; size: NA; CDR3: CASSFGGAINEKLFF; DNA: TGTGCCAGCAGCTTCGGGGGGGCGATTAATGAAAAACTGTTTTTT
D: NA; V: TRBV29-1; J: TRBJ1-2; size: NA; CDR3: CGRGLDGYTF; DNA: TGCGGCAGGGGCTTAGATGGCTACACCTTC
D: TRBD1; V: TRBV5-1; J: TRBJ1-1; size: NA; CDR3: CASHRDSSNTEAFF; DNA: TGCGCCAGTCATCGGGACAGCTCGAACACTGAAGCTTTCTTT
D: NA; V: TRBV15; J: TRBJ2-5; size: NA; CDR3: CATSRGPQETQYF; DNA: TGTGCCACCAGCAGAGGGCCCCAGGAGACCCAGTACTTC
D: NA; V: TRBV7-2; J: TRBJ2-7; size: NA; CDR3: CASSLDPTYEQYF; DNA: TGTGCCAGCAGCTTAGATCCTACTTACGAGCAGTACTTC
D: TRBD1; V: TRBV5-4; J: TRBJ1-1; size: NA; CDR3: CASSSRQGHTEAFF; DNA: TGTGCCAGCAGCTCAAGACAGGGCCACACTGAAGCTTTCTTT
D: NA; V: TRBV19; J: TRBJ1-5; size: NA; CDR3: CASSMAGGQPQHF; DNA: TGTGCCAGTAGTATGGCGGGGGGTCAGCCCCAGCATTTT
D: TRBD2; V: TRBV9; J: TRBJ2-3; size: NA; CDR3: CASSVAPIMGGWGTDTQYF; DNA: TGTGCCAGCAGCGTCGCCCCGATTATGGGGGGGTGGGGCACAGATACGCAGTATTTT
D: NA; V: TRBV6-2/TRBV6-3; J: TRBJ2-2; size: NA; CDR3: CASSRVAGELFF; DNA: TGTGCCAGCAGTCGCGTTGCCGGGGAGCTGTTTTTT
D: NA; V: TRBV18; J: TRBJ1-2; size: NA; CDR3: CASSQQGLGGYTF; DNA: TGTGCCAGCTCACAACAAGGACTAGGGGGCTACACCTTC
D: NA; V: TRBV6-5; J: TRBJ2-7; size: NA; CDR3: CASSYSWRTNEQYF; DNA: TGTGCCAGCAGTTACTCTTGGAGAACGAACGAGCAGTACTTC
D: NA; V: TRBV9; J: TRBJ2-3; size: NA; CDR3: CASSTVTDTQYF; DNA: TGTGCCAGCAGCACTGTTACAGATACGCAGTATTTT
D: TRBD1; V: TRBV7-2; J: TRBJ1-3; size: NA; CDR3: CASSSGPGQGGNTIYF; DNA: TGTGCCAGCAGCTCAGGACCGGGACAGGGAGGAAACACCATATATTTT
D: TRBD1; V: TRBV6-5; J: TRBJ1-1; size: NA; CDR3: CASSYSSGGNTEAFF; DNA: TGTGCCAGCAGTTACTCATCAGGGGGCAACACTGAAGCTTTCTTT
D: NA; V: TRBV20-1; J: TRBJ2-5; size: NA; CDR3: CSASLLQETQYF; DNA: TGCAGTGCTAGTCTCCTCCAAGAGACCCAGTACTTC
D: TRBD1; V: TRBV30; J: TRBJ2-7; size: NA; CDR3: CAWDRDRGASYEQYF; DNA: TGTGCCTGGGACCGAGACAGGGGGGCGTCCTACGAGCAGTACTTC
D: NA; V: TRBV6-1; J: TRBJ1-2; size: NA; CDR3: CASSEWGFYGYTF; DNA: TGTGCCAGCAGTGAATGGGGCTTCTATGGCTACACCTTC
D: NA; V: TRBV12-3/TRBV12-4; J: TRBJ1-1; size: NA; CDR3: CASSLLITEAFF; DNA: TGTGCCAGCAGTCTCCTAATCACTGAAGCTTTCTTT
D: TRBD2; V: TRBV9; J: TRBJ2-3; size: NA; CDR3: CASSVGGDDTQYF; DNA: TGTGCCAGCAGCGTCGGGGGGGACGATACGCAGTATTTT
D: TRBD1; V: TRBV2; J: TRBJ1-2; size: NA; CDR3: CASRPGTAGYGYTF; DNA: TGTGCCAGCAGGCCAGGGACAGCCGGCTATGGCTACACCTTC
D: NA; V: TRBV9; J: TRBJ2-2; size: few; CDR3: CASSVKGTGELFF; DNA: TGTGCCAGCAGCGTAAAGGGGACCGGGGAGCTGTTTTTT
D: NA; V: TRBV12-5; J: TRBJ2-7; size: few; CDR3: CASGLGSGKGFPGDEQYF; DNA: TGTGCTAGTGGTTTGGGTAGTGGTAAAGGATTCCCCGGGGACGAGCAGTACTTC
D: NA; V: TRBV7-3; J: TRBJ1-3; size: NA; CDR3: CASSSGRTAVGNTIYF; DNA: TGTGCCAGCAGCTCCGGAAGAACAGCTGTTGGAAACACCATATATTTT
D: NA; V: TRBV12-5; J: TRBJ1-2; size: NA; CDR3: CASGLWGEVNYGYTF; DNA: TGTGCTAGTGGTTTATGGGGGGAAGTCAACTATGGCTACACCTTC
D: TRBD2; V: TRBV19; J: TRBJ2-2; size: NA; CDR3: CASSMAGRGGTGELFF; DNA: TGTGCCAGTAGTATGGCCGGGCGGGGGGGAACCGGGGAGCTGTTTTTT
D: NA; V: TRBV5-5; J: TRBJ1-5; size: NA; CDR3: CASSWTGRQPQHF; DNA: TGTGCCAGCAGCTGGACGGGGAGGCAGCCCCAGCATTTT
D: NA; V: TRBV9; J: TRBJ1-3; size: NA; CDR3: CASSVDSSPGNTIYF; DNA: TGTGCCAGCAGCGTTGACAGCTCCCCTGGAAACACCATATATTTT
D: NA; V: TRBV19; J: TRBJ1-6; size: NA; CDR3: CASSTDSGSYNSPLHF; DNA: TGTGCCAGTAGTACGGACAGTGGCTCCTATAATTCACCCCTCCACTTT
D: NA; V: TRBV4-1; J: TRBJ1-1; size: NA; CDR3: CASRGPLRGTEAFF; DNA: TGCGCCAGCAGAGGCCCCCTTAGGGGAACTGAAGCTTTCTTT
D: TRBD1; V: TRBV5-3; J: TRBJ1-6; size: NA; CDR3: CARSHPTLTGVSPLHF; DNA: TGTGCCAGAAGCCATCCTACGTTGACAGGGGTCTCACCCCTCCACTTT
D: TRBD2; V: TRBV7-8; J: TRBJ2-2; size: NA; CDR3: CASTRLAGTTGELFF; DNA: TGTGCCAGCACCCGACTAGCGGGGACCACCGGGGAGCTGTTTTTT
D: NA; V: TRBV19; J: TRBJ2-7; size: NA; CDR3: CASSIRGGNEQYF; DNA: TGTGCCAGTAGTATAAGGGGGGGCAACGAGCAGTACTTC
D: TRBD1; V: TRBV19; J: TRBJ2-7; size: NA; CDR3: CATGQGEYEQYF; DNA: TGTGCCACAGGACAGGGAGAATACGAGCAGTACTTC
D: TRBD2; V: TRBV7-9; J: TRBJ2-1; size: NA; CDR3: CASSLGTSVGNEQFF; DNA: TGTGCCAGCAGTTTAGGGACTAGCGTGGGCAATGAGCAGTTCTTC